The 7 T cell receptor beta chains given below trace back to one sample, sequenced in a study of T cell responses to AZD1222 COVID-19 vaccine. Assay: immunoSEQ multiplex PCR; the TCRdb copy retains only in-frame clones and omits some. The sample includes 95,000 to 110,000 clones, about 89% seen only once; the top ten take approximately 19%. The source was peripheral blood, collected on day 0 of AZD1222 vaccination. All receptors come from an adult in good health.

This clone was detected once. In this CDR3 the conserved last residue, phenylalanine or tryptophan, is missing, so a read error is likely. The rearrangement joins TRBV6-5 to TRBJ1-6; D is unclear. The ends were cut back, 3 bases at V and 6 bases at J, with 9 bases in the middle. This CDR3 is built from 14 residues. CDR1 MNHEY and CDR2 SVGAGI come from the germline V gene. This CDR3 reads CASSYLSGNSPLHL. DNA for the CDR3: TGTGCCAGCAGTTATCTTTCGGGTAATTCACCCCTCCACCTT.

This clone was detected only once. V gene TRBV19 combines with J gene TRBJ1-1, with 9 positions matching TRBD1. The trim removed 2 bases at V and 0 bases at J, leaving 7 bases unmatched. Per germline, CDR1 LNHDA and CDR2 SQIVND (reference sequence). The CDR3 consists of 17 residues. Here the CDR3 reads CASSILGGQGLNTEAFF. CDR3 nucleotides: TGTGCCAGTAGTATACTAGGCGGACAGGGGCTGAACACTGAAGCTTTCTTT.

The chain uses TRBV19 and TRBJ1-2; TRBD1 agrees at 9 bases. This CDR3 spans 15 amino acids. Germline CDR1 reads LNHDA; CDR2 reads SQIVND (reference sequence). V was clipped by 6 bases and J by 5 bases; unmatched bases: 10. The chain's CDR3 is CASSHRRDRVYGYTF. CDR3 sequence (DNA): TGTGCCAGTAGCCACAGGCGGGACAGGGTATATGGCTACACCTTC. The entire variable domain, with the rest obtained from reference TRBV19 and TRBJ1-2, is as follows: DGGITQSPKYLFRKEGQNVTLSCEQNLNHDAMYWYRQDPGQGLRLIYYSQIVNDFQKGDIAEGYSVSREKKESFPLTVTSAQKNPTAFYLCASSHRRDRVYGYTFGSGTRLTVV.

CDR3 in amino acids: CASSLFGTNPREQYF. The DNA for the CDR3 is TGCGCCAGCAGCTTGTTCGGGACCAACCCCAGGGAGCAGTACTTC. The rearrangement links TRBV5-1 to TRBJ2-7, with D possibly being TRBD1 or TRBD2 (5 bases each). V was pared by 1 base and J by 7 bases, with 18 bases between. CDR1 and CDR2 from the germline V gene are SGHRS and YFSETQ. The CDR3 covers 15 residues.

This chain uses TRBV30 with TRBJ2-2; perhaps TRBD2 as D (6 bases). V lost 1 base and J lost 1, with 13 bases in between. The CDR3 extends over 16 amino acids. Germline-derived CDR1 and CDR2 are GTSNPN and SVGIG (reference sequence). Here the CDR3 DNA reads TGTGCCTGGAGTGGAGGGGCGGGATGGAACACCGGGGAGCTGTTTTTT. Protein: CAWSGGAGWNTGELFF.

J is TRBJ2-7 and V is TRBV3-1 (or the pseudogene TRBV3-2); 8 nucleotides line up with TRBD1. The CDR3 spans 17 residues. The V and J ends lost 4 bases and 3 bases, in that order; junction bases with no gene match: 14. CDR1 and CDR2 (germline): LGHDT, YNNKEL (reference sequence). The CDR3 bases are TGTGCCAGCAGCCTCCGAATATCACAGGGGGGAAGCTACGAGCAGTACTTC. Translated, it gives CASSLRISQGGSYEQYF.

With respect to this clone: A read error is likely, as this CDR3 ends without the conserved phenylalanine or tryptophan. The gene calls are TRBV6-5 and TRBJ1-6; a possible D gene is TRBD1 (6 bases). This CDR3 comprises 14 residues. The V gene lost 7 bases and the J gene lost 0 bases, with 7 bases spanning the gap. Germline-derived CDR1 and CDR2 are MNHEY and SVGAGI. The CDR3 loop reads CASKGVSYNSPLHL. CDR3 sequence (DNA): TGTGCCAGCAAGGGGGTCTCCTATAATTCACCCCTCCACCTT.